This section outlines one T cell receptor beta chain sequence together with its context. Its specificity is unknown. A junction boundary mismatches the germline segment, possibly from a read error. A modified ARM-PCR protocol with three rounds of nested PCR amplified TCRbeta. TCRdb re-called the multiplex PCR reads with MiXCR, one entry per CDR3 protein. The sample shows 60,000 to 85,000 distinct CDR3 sequences, around 73% of them seen only once. This specimen belongs to a study of tumor and adjacent non-tumor tissue in lung cancer. General observations from the study: Normal lung showed higher cumulative top 100 clone frequency than tumor.

Germline CDR1 is DFQATT and CDR2 is SNEGSKA (reference sequence). The CDR3 has 13 residues. This sample's RNA came from whole unsorted tissue. The chain has TRBV20-1 and TRBJ1-4; no definite D call. The sequenced material came from lung tumor tissue. The TCR originated in a man aged 55 to 70 with non-small cell lung cancer. The CDR3 DNA is TGTAGTGCTAGAGAGCTGATCGGTGCAAAACTGTTTTTT. Its protein is CSARELIGAKLFF.